This T cell receptor (beta chain) was captured by sequencing in a study of CD8 T cells in Susac syndrome (dated by TCRdb to between 2018 and 2020). Study-level background: Whether CD8+ T cell activation and differentiation in Susac syndrome was antigen driven was tested using repertoire sequencing. The clonality of the CD8+ T cell repertoire was compared across 12 healthy donors, some 14 Susac syndrome patients and around 16 multiple sclerosis patients. Overall results and qualifications from the work: The number of individuals in the TCR sequencing and HLA analysis was acknowledged as relatively small.

RNA was extracted using the RNeasy kit, and 0.5 to 1 microgram was reverse transcribed with random hexamers. The immunoSEQ multiplex PCR assay, which covers 54 Vbeta and 13 Jbeta segments, was used to amplify TCR beta CDR3 regions. Bias from PCR amplification was corrected by using a synthetic template baseline for primer optimization and for computational correction. As for the authors' bioinformatics: Reads were annotated to V, D and J genes according to IMGT and were analyzed with immunoSEQ Analyzer, with only productive sequences retained. Clonality was computed as one minus Shannon entropy normalized by log2 of the number of productive unique sequences. For each patient and control, public and private clones were evaluated among the 100 most prevalent clones. Susac-specific clones were defined as absent from healthy and MS cohorts, 800 to 1,200 published viral clones and other ImmuneACCESS disease sequences. The public reads were run again by TCRdb, first through fastp at Q25 and then through MiXCR, and only productive beta chains were kept. Under each unique CDR3 protein, matching rows form one entry showing the most common genes and DNA. The V and J calls and clone size come from TCRdb's table, not from the authors' own analysis. The sample table records about 300,000 distinct CDR3 sequences; approximately 91% of these occur just once. Approximately 0.18% of the sample belongs to the ten largest clones.

According to the germline V gene, CDR1 reads LGHNA and CDR2 reads YSLEER. The cysteine opens and the phenylalanine closes a CDR3 of 13 amino acids. The retained sequence is limited to the CDR3, 39 bases, with the frame set at the first base. To note about this clonotype: Its antigen is currently not known. The junction departs from the called germline gene at one end, perhaps through a read error.

High-throughput TCR beta sequencing profiled peripheral blood CD8+ and CD4+ T cells from healthy donors, Susac syndrome patients and multiple sclerosis patients. The multiple sclerosis controls were treatment-naive patients whose relapsing-remitting disease, either stable or active, fulfilled the revised McDonald criteria. Bulk CD8+ and CD4+ T cells were purified by magnetic negative isolation, whereas CD8+ TEMRA cells were enriched by FACS. Blood was drawn into EDTA tubes, processed within 24 hours, and PBMCs were isolated by density gradient centrifugation. PBMCs intended for TCR sequencing were cryopreserved in liquid nitrogen and thawed later in a water bath at 37 degrees C. The sorted or isolated CD4+, CD8+ and CD8+ TEMRA cells reached a purity of at least 90%.

The TCR comes from a human donor with multiple sclerosis. Sequencing was done on a sample of CD8+ T cells from PBMCs. Recombination linked TRBV4-3 to TRBJ2-7; the best D guess is TRBD2, with 6 bases matching. The CDR3 reads CASSQDSGYEQYF. The DNA sequence is TGTGCCAGCAGCCAAGATAGCGGCTACGAGCAGTACTTC.